The rows below give T cell receptor beta chains drawn from one sample of a study of cytotoxic CD8 clonotypes in ibrutinib-treated CLL. Clones were read by immunoSEQ multiplex PCR, and TCRdb kept only the in-frame ones, dropping some. The table has more than 150,000 clones, around three quarters seen once; the top ten hold under 15%. Here the sequenced sample was PBMCs, taken after 24 months of ibrutinib treatment. These receptors all come from a human donor with chronic lymphocytic leukemia. The CDR3 runs from the conserved cysteine through the conserved F or W. Each record gives: V gene, CDR3 protein.

V: TRBV11-3; CDR3: CASSSSFCSLLGYEQYF
V: TRBV6-5; CDR3: CASSVDRVGSEAFF
V: TRBV9; CDR3: CASSAILAGVEDTQYF
V: TRBV7-2; CDR3: CASSLGMGANNQPQHF
V: TRBV4-3; CDR3: CASSQDGGSNQPQHF
V: TRBV5-8; CDR3: CASSRAGERTDIQYF
V: TRBV4-1; CDR3: CASSHADPLRRASTDTQYF
V: TRBV28; CDR3: CASRTRNTEAFF
V: TRBV7-3; CDR3: CASSPGTGESVYGYTF
V: TRBV4-3; CDR3: CASSRRMWTGANVLTF
V: TRBV7-2; CDR3: CASSLRSNQPQHF
V: TRBV18; CDR3: CASSRYGLASYEQYF
V: TRBV15; CDR3: CATSPDTGRVQYF
V: TRBV5-1; CDR3: CASSLAVSGELFF
V: TRBV7-2; CDR3: CASSLVGGINEQFF
V: TRBV29-1; CDR3: CSVRRTGGGGTQYF
V: TRBV30; CDR3: CAWSVTADQPQHF
V: TRBV5-6; CDR3: CASSGRPGLAGALYNEQFF
V: TRBV19; CDR3: CASSIVGTGVSQPQHF
V: TRBV11-2; CDR3: CASSLSLAGAKEQYF
V: TRBV2; CDR3: CASSVDEGNTGELFF
V: TRBV6-5; CDR3: CASSYSPYGIQYF
V: TRBV11-2; CDR3: CASSLGLAGGSEQYF